These T cell receptor beta chains were read from a single sample in a study of beta chain features in type 1 diabetes. Libraries were prepared by immunoSEQ multiplex PCR; TCRdb keeps only in-frame clonotypes and omits some of them. The sample consists of about 230,000 clones, 9% to 10% of them appearing once. Input material: naive CD4+ T cells from blood. Receptor source: a woman under 30 in good health. Each CDR3 is given with its conserved first and last residue. The D gene is left open where the match is weak. Some rows mark clone size as missing; the rest say once, few, many or name a class of expanded clone.

V	D	J	length	size	CDR3	DNA
TRBV4-1	-	TRBJ1-2	14	-	CASSRTGGNYGYTF	TGCGCCAGCAGCCGGACGGGAGGCAACTATGGCTACACCTTC
TRBV11-1	-	TRBJ1-1	15	-	CASSLPGYQGTEAFF	TGTGCCAGCAGCTTACCAGGGTATCAGGGCACTGAAGCTTTCTTT
TRBV2	TRBD1	TRBJ1-4	13	once	CASRSGGGEKLFF	TGTGCCAGCAGATCAGGGGGCGGTGAAAAACTTTTTTTT
TRBV5-1	-	TRBJ1-1	15	few	CASSLDPQRGTEAFF	TGCGCCAGCAGCTTGGACCCCCAGCGGGGCACTGAAGCTTTCTTT
TRBV6-6	TRBD2	TRBJ2-7	14	many	CASSMAGGRYEQYF	TGTGCCAGCAGCATGGCGGGAGGGCGGTACGAGCAGTACTTC
TRBV5-1	TRBD1	TRBJ1-1	12	-	CASSAGQSEAFF	TGCGCCAGCAGCGCGGGACAGAGTGAAGCTTTCTTT
TRBV5-4	-	TRBJ1-1	13	-	CASTREVNTEAFF	TGTGCCAGCACGCGGGAAGTGAACACTGAAGCTTTCTTT
TRBV5-4	-	TRBJ1-2	16	-	CASSYRRTATNYGYTF	TGTGCCAGCAGCTATAGGAGGACAGCGACTAACTATGGCTACACCTTC
TRBV5-1	TRBD1	TRBJ1-4	14	-	CASSLGQGDEKLFF	TGCGCCAGCAGCTTGGGCCAGGGGGACGAAAAACTGTTTTTT
TRBV27	-	TRBJ2-1	14	-	CASAQGRLRGEQFF	TGTGCCAGCGCCCAGGGTCGTTTGAGAGGTGAGCAGTTCTTC
TRBV6-6	TRBD1	TRBJ1-6	15	-	CASSIRRGPNSPLHF	TGTGCCAGCAGTATACGCAGGGGGCCTAATTCACCCCTCCACTTT
TRBV27	TRBD1	TRBJ1-1	13	-	CASRRGLDTEAFF	TGTGCCAGCAGGAGGGGGCTGGACACTGAAGCTTTCTTT
TRBV5-1	TRBD2	TRBJ2-7	14	-	CASGPSGGDYEQYF	TGCGCCAGCGGTCCTAGCGGAGGGGACTACGAGCAGTACTTC
TRBV5-4	TRBD1	TRBJ1-1	15	-	CASSPDRGLRTEAFF	TGTGCCAGCAGCCCCGACAGGGGATTGAGGACTGAAGCTTTCTTT
TRBV4-1	TRBD1	TRBJ1-1	15	-	CASSPRDRANTEAFF	TGCGCCAGCAGCCCAAGGGACAGGGCGAACACTGAAGCTTTCTTT
TRBV9	-	TRBJ2-2	16	-	CASSTGLRTNTGELFF	TGTGCCAGCAGCACCGGACTGCGGACGAACACCGGGGAGCTGTTTTTT
TRBV7-2	-	TRBJ1-4	19	-	CASSPRQLFAVATNEKLFF	TGTGCCAGCAGCCCTCGACAGCTATTCGCCGTTGCAACTAATGAAAAACTGTTTTTT
TRBV7-2	-	TRBJ1-2	16	few	CASSPSGTRANYGYTF	TGTGCCAGCAGCCCGTCCGGGACAAGAGCTAACTATGGCTACACCTTC
TRBV6-6	TRBD2	TRBJ2-7	15	few	CASSYSGRNGREQYF	TGTGCCAGCAGTTATAGCGGGAGAAACGGTCGCGAGCAGTACTTC
TRBV7-3	TRBD1	TRBJ2-7	15	few	CASSSTGGAEAEQYF	TGTGCCAGCAGCTCTACAGGGGGCGCGGAGGCCGAGCAGTACTTC
TRBV6-1	TRBD1	TRBJ1-5	15	-	CASSVETGWNQPQHF	TGTGCCAGCAGTGTAGAGACAGGGTGGAATCAGCCCCAGCATTTT
TRBV6-1	-	TRBJ1-1	12	few	CAGGSMGTEAFF	TGTGCGGGGGGATCAATGGGCACTGAAGCTTTCTTT
TRBV15	-	TRBJ2-3	14	few	CATSRGGDTDTQYF	TGTGCCACCAGCAGAGGGGGCGACACAGATACGCAGTATTTT
TRBV7-6	TRBD1	TRBJ1-4	14	few	CASSLGTGNEKLFF	TGTGCCAGCAGCTTGGGGACAGGGAATGAAAAACTGTTTTTT
TRBV30	-	TRBJ1-1	15	-	CAWSYVRQMNTEAFF	TGTGCCTGGAGTTATGTGCGGCAGATGAACACTGAAGCTTTCTTT
TRBV21-1	-	TRBJ2-1	16	few	CASSNGGQSSYNEQFF	TGTGCCAGCAGCAACGGGGGACAGAGCTCCTACAATGAGCAGTTCTTC
TRBV5-6	-	TRBJ1-1	12	few	CASSSWPAEAFF	TGTGCCAGCAGCTCCTGGCCAGCTGAAGCTTTCTTT
TRBV5-1	-	TRBJ1-1	16	-	CASSLRQAVSATEAFF	TGCGCCAGCAGCCTCCGACAGGCCGTGTCAGCAACTGAAGCTTTCTTT
TRBV11-2	-	TRBJ2-7	12	many	CASRSVSYEQYF	TGTGCCAGTCGGTCCGTGTCCTACGAGCAGTACTTC
TRBV5-1	TRBD1	TRBJ2-5	16	-	CASSLLRDRGQETQYF	TGCGCCAGCAGCTTACTCCGGGACAGGGGACAAGAGACCCAGTACTTC
TRBV2	TRBD1	TRBJ1-4	17	few	CASCTTGTATTNEKLFF	TGTGCCAGCTGCACAACCGGGACAGCGACAACTAATGAAAAACTGTTTTTT
TRBV30	-	TRBJ1-6	17	-	CAWTSTWGGQGWSPLHF	TGTGCCTGGACTTCGACGTGGGGGGGCCAAGGTTGGTCACCCCTCCACTTT
TRBV6-6	-	TRBJ1-2	14	-	CASRGRQENYGYTF	TGTGCCAGCAGGGGGAGACAGGAAAACTATGGCTACACCTTC
TRBV5-6	TRBD1	TRBJ2-7	13	-	CASLGRGLYEQYF	TGTGCCTCCCTGGGAAGGGGGCTCTACGAGCAGTACTTC
TRBV6-5	-	TRBJ1-1	14	-	CASTSGALGTEAFF	TGTGCCAGCACTTCTGGGGCCCTGGGGACTGAAGCTTTCTTT
TRBV27	-	TRBJ1-4	12	few	CATRGWGEKLFF	TGTGCCACTAGGGGATGGGGTGAAAAACTGTTTTTT
TRBV30	-	TRBJ1-2	12	few	CAWRGRDYGYTF	TGTGCCTGGAGGGGGCGTGACTATGGCTACACCTTC
TRBV2	-	TRBJ2-2	15	-	CASSEMGSYTGELFF	TGTGCCAGCAGTGAGATGGGGAGCTACACCGGGGAGCTGTTTTTT
TRBV7-2	TRBD2	TRBJ2-7	15	few	CASSESGGTSYEQYF	TGTGCCAGCAGCGAGTCCGGGGGGACCTCCTACGAGCAGTACTTC